These 30 T cell receptor beta chains came from one sample sequenced in a study of blood T cell repertoires in COVID-19. The data were produced by immunoSEQ multiplex PCR, yet TCRdb's version contains in-frame clones alone and is incomplete. The top ten hold about 9.3% of the sample, which has fewer than 300,000 clones, around nine tenths seen once. Sequenced input: PBMCs or T cells enriched from blood (not recorded which). These receptors all stem from a man aged 40-49 years who had recovered from COVID-19.

This clone has only a few counts. J is TRBJ2-7 and V is TRBV14, with D possibly being TRBD2 (5 bases). The germline V gene encodes CDR1 SGHDN and CDR2 FVKESK. This CDR3 has 13 residues. The germline V and J ends were trimmed by 5 bases and 6 bases, with 14 bases remaining between them. CDR3 region: CASSERGFFEQYF. CDR3 in DNA: TGTGCCAGCAGCGAACGGGGTTTTTTCGAGCAGTACTTC.

The chain combines TRBV6-4 with TRBJ1-5, with unresolved D. This CDR3 is built from 13 residues. The ends were cut back, 6 bases at V and 3 bases at J, with 9 bases in the middle. CDR1 is MRHNA and CDR2 is SNTAGT in the germline V gene. The CDR3 protein is CASSRELNQPQHF. In DNA, the CDR3 is TGTGCCAGCAGCCGGGAACTCAATCAGCCCCAGCATTTT.

The rearrangement links TRBV28 to TRBJ2-7; D call uncertain. The V gene's germline CDR1 is MDHEN and CDR2 SYDVKM. The CDR3 runs 11 residues. V was shortened by 3 bases and J by 6 bases, with 6 bases between the two germline ends. CDR3 bases: TGTGCCAGCAGTTTGCGGTTCGAGCAGTACTTC. This translates into CASSLRFEQYF.

The chain uses TRBV7-2 and TRBJ2-1, with TRBD2 identical over 10 bases. Germline loops: CDR1 SGHTA, CDR2 FQGNSA. Losses at the gene ends were 0 bases for V and 15 bases for J; bases not matched to a gene: 5. This CDR3 comprises 13 residues. CDR3 amino acids: CASSLASGGGGFF. CDR3 DNA sequence: TGTGCCAGCAGCTTAGCAAGCGGGGGGGGAGGGTTCTTC.

The chain employs TRBV7-9 and TRBJ1-2; maybe TRBD1 (5 bases). This CDR3 spans 14 amino acids. V lost 5 bases and J lost 0, with 10 bases in between. Germline assignment: CDR1 SEHNR and CDR2 FQNEAQ (reference sequence). This chain's CDR3 is CASSPTATNYGYTF. The CDR3 region has the DNA TGTGCCAGCAGCCCGACAGCTACTAACTATGGCTACACCTTC. Full variable domain (remainder filled in from reference TRBV7-9 and TRBJ1-2): DTGVSQNPRHKITKRGQNVTFRCDPISEHNRLYWYRQTLGQGPEFLTYFQNEAQLEKSRLLSDRFSAERPKGSFSTLEIQRTEQGDSAMYLCASSPTATNYGYTFGSGTRLTVV.

The rearrangement joins TRBV12-3 or TRBV12-4 to TRBJ1-1; no firm D call. The CDR3 contains 13 residues. Trimming cost V 10 bases and J 3 bases, with 15 bases left between them. For the CDR3, the DNA is TGTGCCAACGATCACCGGGAGGACACTGAAGCTTTCTTT. Its protein product is CANDHREDTEAFF.

V and J are TRBV13 and TRBJ2-1; 11 bases align to TRBD2. From germline, CDR1 is PRHDT and CDR2 FYEKMQ (reference sequence). V gave up 0 bases and J gave up 1 base; unmatched junction bases: 2. The CDR3 covers 17 residues. The CDR3 DNA is TGTGCCAGCAGCTTAGGGCTAGCGGGGGGTTCCTACAATGAGCAGTTCTTC. Amino acid sequence: CASSLGLAGGSYNEQFF.

As for this clone: Other DNA sequences in this sample translate to the same CDR3. The chain combines TRBV2 with TRBJ2-3; 9 bases align to TRBD1. With V trimmed by 5 bases and J by 1 base, 1 base remained unmatched. CDR3 length: 14 residues. Germline V gives CDR1 SNHLY, CDR2 FYNNEI. CDR3 in DNA: TGTGCCAGCAGTCGGACAGGGGGCACAGATACGCAGTATTTT. It translates to CASSRTGGTDTQYF.

CDR3 DNA: TGCGCCAGCAGGGCCGGGACACAAAACACCGGGGAGCTGTTTTTT. Protein product: CASRAGTQNTGELFF. The chain employs TRBV5-1 and TRBJ2-2, with a possible D match to TRBD1 (6 bases). This CDR3 has 15 residues. Germline loops: CDR1 SGHRS, CDR2 YFSETQ. V lost 5 bases, J lost 2 bases, and 13 bases lay in between. Looking up the rest from reference TRBV5-1 and TRBJ2-2 gives the full variable domain: KAGVTQTPRYLIKTRGQQVTLSCSPISGHRSVSWYQQTPGQGLQFLFEYFSETQRNKGNFPGRFSGRQFSNSRSEMNVSTLELGDSALYLCASRAGTQNTGELFFGEGSRLTVL.

The gene calls are TRBV14 and TRBJ2-7; D is ambiguous. Germline V gene sequence: CDR1 SGHDN, CDR2 FVKESK. V lost 3 bases and J lost 4, with 16 bases in between. CDR3 length: 15 amino acids. Written as DNA, the CDR3 is TGTGCCAGCAGCCATCCCACGCTCCCAGTGTACGAGCAGTACTTC. Translation gives CASSHPTLPVYEQYF.

The chain combines TRBV28 with TRBJ2-5, with 12 positions matching TRBD2. J was trimmed by 6 bases and V by 5 bases; bases with no gene match: 10. Germline CDR1 and CDR2: MDHEN and SYDVKM. CDR3 size: 16 residues. CDR3 sequence: CASSPRLAGASKTQYF. In DNA, the CDR3 is TGTGCCAGCAGTCCTCGACTAGCGGGAGCTTCAAAGACCCAGTACTTC.

The V and J genes are TRBV6-5 and TRBJ2-7; 7 bases agree with TRBD2. The CDR3 is 14 residues long. Looked up from germline, CDR1 is MNHEY and CDR2 is SVGAGI. Unmatched junction bases numbered 10, after V lost 5 bases and J lost 6 bases. The CDR3 is CASSRTSPSSEQYF. The CDR3 DNA sequence: TGTGCCAGCAGTCGGACTAGTCCCTCATCCGAGCAGTACTTC.

The genes are TRBV7-3 and TRBJ2-4, with unresolved D. Germline V lookup: CDR1 SGHTA, CDR2 FQGTGA. V was cut by 3 bases and J by 3 bases, with 12 bases left in between. The CDR3 loop spans 15 amino acids. This chain's CDR3 is CASSFCWQDKNIQYF. The CDR3 region has the DNA TGTGCCAGCAGCTTTTGTTGGCAGGACAAAAACATTCAGTACTTC.

CDR3 coding DNA: TGTGCCAGCAGCCCCAGGACTGCCTACGAGCAGTACTTC. Translated, it gives CASSPRTAYEQYF. The chain joins TRBV2 to TRBJ2-7, with a tentative D call TRBD2 (5 bases). The CDR3 is made up of 13 amino acids. With 6 bases removed from V and 2 bases from J, the gap between germline ends came to 11 bases. From germline, CDR1 is SNHLY and CDR2 FYNNEI.

This clone appeared a single time. The chain combines TRBV7-9 with TRBJ2-7; 8 bases are shared with TRBD2. The CDR3 runs 12 residues. J was trimmed by 5 bases and V by 6 bases; bases with no gene match: 3. Germline V gene data show CDR1 as SEHNR and CDR2 as FQNEAQ (reference sequence). CDR3 protein: CASRRREDEQYF. The DNA of the CDR3 is TGTGCCAGCAGGAGGCGGGAGGACGAGCAGTACTTC.

The chain is built from TRBV28 and TRBJ2-7, with 8 positions matching TRBD1. This CDR3 spans 15 amino acids. The ends lost 8 bases at V and 0 bases at J; junction bases unmatched: 9. The germline V gene encodes CDR1 MDHEN and CDR2 SYDVKM. The chain's CDR3 is CASVYRQGSSYEQYF. The CDR3, as DNA: TGTGCCAGCGTATATCGACAGGGGAGCTCCTACGAGCAGTACTTC.

The genes are TRBV19 and TRBJ2-3; maybe TRBD1 (5 bases). CDR3 length: 12 amino acids. CDR1 is LNHDA and CDR2 is SQIVND in the germline V gene (reference sequence). Trimming cost V 4 bases and J 4 bases, with 6 bases left between them. The CDR3 DNA follows: TGTGCCAGTAGTACCAGGGCAGATACGCAGTATTTT. Translated: CASSTRADTQYF. The variable domain in full, with the rest retrieved from reference TRBV19 and TRBJ2-3, is DGGITQSPKYLFRKEGQNVTLSCEQNLNHDAMYWYRQDPGQGLRLIYYSQIVNDFQKGDIAEGYSVSREKKESFPLTVTSAQKNPTAFYLCASSTRADTQYFGPGTRLTVL.

The CDR3 sequence: CASSLGQLYGYTF. CDR3 DNA: TGTGCCAGCAGCTTGGGACAGCTCTATGGCTACACCTTC. The J gene is TRBJ1-2, the V gene TRBV5-8, with D possibly matching TRBD1 (5 bases). The CDR3 totals 13 residues. V was clipped by 0 bases and J by 4 bases, with 7 bases between them. Germline V CDR1 and CDR2: SGHTS, YDEGEE.

V is TRBV4-1 and J is TRBJ1-5; no clear D. The CDR3 totals 16 residues. V lost 5 bases, J lost 2 bases, and 16 bases lay in between. Germline CDR1 and CDR2: MGHRA and YSYEKL. CDR3 DNA: TGCGCCAGCAGCTTCCGAGACGGAGATCGCAATCAGCCCCAGCATTTT. Its protein is CASSFRDGDRNQPQHF.

Details on this clone: Other DNA sequences within the sample encode an identical CDR3. The chain has TRBV27 and TRBJ2-7; 11 nucleotides match TRBD1. From germline, CDR1 is MNHEY and CDR2 SMNVEV (reference sequence). CDR3 length: 15 amino acids. V lost 3 bases and J lost 0; bases outside the gene matches: 1. CDR3 sequence reads: CASSFGTGGSYEQYF. CDR3 coding DNA: TGTGCCAGCAGTTTTGGGACAGGGGGCTCCTACGAGCAGTACTTC.

The chain employs TRBV30 and TRBJ1-1; TRBD1 might be the D (5 bases). V lost 0 bases, J lost 2 bases, and 13 bases lay in between. CDR3 size: 15 residues. The V gene's germline CDR1 is GTSNPN and CDR2 SVGIG (reference sequence). CDR3 nucleotide sequence: TGTGCCTGGAGTGTTGGACACAAACTAAACACTGAAGCTTTCTTT. It translates to CAWSVGHKLNTEAFF.

This rearrangement joins TRBV7-6 to TRBJ1-2, with 8 bases that match TRBD1. The CDR3 sequence is 17 residues long. Germline CDR1 is SGHVS and CDR2 is FNYEAQ. V lost 1 base to trimming and J lost 4 bases; unmatched junction nucleotides: 11. CDR3 coding DNA: TGTGCCAGCAGCTTAGGCCCCATGGGGACAGGCTTCTATGGCTACACCTTC. Its protein product is CASSLGPMGTGFYGYTF.

The chain employs TRBV9 and TRBJ1-3, with D possibly being TRBD1 (5 bases). CDR1 is SGDLS and CDR2 is YYNGEE in the germline V gene. V was pared by 2 bases and J by 0 bases, with 12 bases between. This CDR3 has 16 residues. This chain's CDR3 is CASSVSGGSSGNTIYF. The CDR3 coding sequence is TGTGCCAGCAGCGTGTCGGGGGGAAGCTCTGGAAACACCATATATTTT.

This chain connects TRBV13 to TRBJ2-4, with TRBD1 identical over 12 bases. CDR1 and CDR2 from the germline V gene are PRHDT and FYEKMQ (reference sequence). The CDR3 sequence is 18 residues long. The junction had 11 bases not matched to a gene; V was cut back by 2 bases and J by 6 bases. CDR3 DNA: TGTGCCAGCAGCTTATATTGGGACAGGGGGCGCGGGGGAAACATTCAGTACTTC. Translation: CASSLYWDRGRGGNIQYF.

The rearrangement joins TRBV18 to TRBJ2-1; 10 nucleotides match TRBD1. V shed 1 base, J shed 2 bases, and the junction held 5 bases outside the gene matches. Looked up from germline, CDR1 is KGHSH and CDR2 is LQKENI. The CDR3 is 17 amino acids. The CDR3 loop reads CASSPLSGTGAYNEQFF. CDR3 nucleotides: TGTGCCAGCTCACCACTTTCGGGGACAGGGGCCTACAATGAGCAGTTCTTC.

J is TRBJ2-1 and V is TRBV3-1 (or the pseudogene TRBV3-2); D is perhaps TRBD2 (6 bases). There are 14 residues in the CDR3. Trimming removed 1 base from V and 7 bases from J, with 11 bases in between. In germline, CDR1 is LGHDT, CDR2 YNNKEL (reference sequence). CDR3 amino acids: CASSQALGGNEQFF. CDR3 bases: TGTGCCAGCAGCCAAGCCCTGGGGGGTAATGAGCAGTTCTTC.

The rearrangement links TRBV5-1 to TRBJ2-7, with D possibly being TRBD1 (5 bases). Germline CDR1 SGHRS, CDR2 YFSETQ. There are 13 residues in the CDR3. V was shortened by 3 bases and J by 0 bases, with 7 bases between the two germline ends. CDR3 DNA sequence: TGCGCCAGCAGCTCGGACAACTCCTACGAGCAGTACTTC. This codes for CASSSDNSYEQYF.

The chain recombines TRBV11-2 with TRBJ1-1; D might be TRBD1 (5 bases). Germline V gives CDR1 SGHAT, CDR2 FQNNGV. The CDR3 is made up of 17 amino acids. Deletions cut 2 bases from V and 0 bases from J, with 16 bases between. The CDR3 region is CASSLTPGRDLNTEAFF. The CDR3 nucleotides read TGTGCCAGCAGCTTAACCCCAGGGCGGGATCTGAACACTGAAGCTTTCTTT.

The gene calls are TRBV9 and TRBJ1-5, with a possible D match to TRBD1 (6 bases). CDR1 and CDR2 (germline): SGDLS, YYNGEE. V was shortened by 0 bases and J by 1 base, with 14 bases between the two germline ends. CDR3 length: 17 residues. CDR3 residues: CASSVDQGKTSNQPQHF. In DNA form, the CDR3 reads TGTGCCAGCAGCGTAGATCAGGGGAAAACCAGCAATCAGCCCCAGCATTTT.

V gene TRBV30 combines with J gene TRBJ1-5, with 7 bases aligning to TRBD1. The CDR3 covers 18 residues. V dropped 0 bases and J dropped 4; count of bases not matched to a gene: 15. Germline V CDR1 and CDR2: GTSNPN, SVGIG (reference sequence). This CDR3 reads CAWSVRSRDSRENQPQHF. Here the CDR3 DNA reads TGTGCCTGGAGTGTAAGGAGCAGGGACAGCCGTGAGAATCAGCCCCAGCATTTT.